Below, 2 T cell receptor beta chains from the same sample are listed, as sequenced in a study of response to subunit inactivated influenza vaccine. MiXCR, applied by TCRdb to the RT-PCR reads, yields one record per CDR3 protein. The repertoire includes about 520,000 distinct CDR3 sequences, approximately 7.2% of them detected once, and around 12% sits in the top ten. The specimen was PBMCs from blood, collected less than 30 months after vaccination. The receptors were sampled from a man aged 50-75 years who received an inactivated influenza vaccine.

This clonotype was recorded at least ten times. The rearrangement uses TRBV12-3 or TRBV12-4 and TRBJ2-2, with 8 positions matching TRBD1. Trimming took 5 bases from V and 4 from J; bases not matched to a gene: 6. The CDR3 totals 15 residues. The CDR3 coding sequence is TGTGCCAGCAGTACCTGGACAGGGACCACCGGGGAGCTGTTTTTT. This codes for CASSTWTGTTGELFF.

This clonotype was seen more than once but under ten times. The chain employs TRBV20-1 and TRBJ1-5; TRBD1 matches 7 bases. The CDR3 contains 14 residues. After removal of 5 bases from V and 11 bases from J, the junction contained 15 bases not matched to a gene. CDR1 and CDR2 (germline): DFQATT, SNEGSKA (reference sequence). CDR3 coding DNA: TGCAGTGCTCCTACTACCAGGGGGAGTGTTACCCAGCATTTT. This translates into CSAPTTRGSVTQHF.